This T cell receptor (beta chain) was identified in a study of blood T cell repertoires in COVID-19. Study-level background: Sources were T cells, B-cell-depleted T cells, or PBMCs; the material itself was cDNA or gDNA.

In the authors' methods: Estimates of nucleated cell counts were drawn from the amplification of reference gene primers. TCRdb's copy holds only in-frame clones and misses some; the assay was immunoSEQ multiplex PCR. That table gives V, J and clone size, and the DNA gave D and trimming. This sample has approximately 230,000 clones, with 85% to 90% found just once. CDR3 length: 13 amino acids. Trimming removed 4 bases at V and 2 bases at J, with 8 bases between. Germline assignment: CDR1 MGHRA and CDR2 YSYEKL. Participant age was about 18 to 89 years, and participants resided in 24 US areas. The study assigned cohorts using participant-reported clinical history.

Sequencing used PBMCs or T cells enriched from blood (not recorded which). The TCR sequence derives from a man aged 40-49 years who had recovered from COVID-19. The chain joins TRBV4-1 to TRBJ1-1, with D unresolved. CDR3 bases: TGCGCCAGCAGCCCTCGAGGTAACACTGAAGCTTTCTTT. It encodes CASSPRGNTEAFF.